These 6 T cell receptor beta chains were all obtained from the same sample, sequenced in a study of CD8+ T cells in alopecia areata. Specified treatment: oral pan-JAK inhibitor, 5-10 mg twice daily. It was from alopecia areata patients that lesional scalp punch biopsies and peripheral blood were collected. Sequencing relied on a cDNA template that was reverse transcribed from extracted RNA. The data were produced by immunoSEQ multiplex PCR, yet TCRdb's version contains in-frame clones alone and is incomplete. The sample contains more than 3,500 clones, roughly 71% of which appear only once. The sample here was skin, taken at week 24, from a patient treated with tofacitinib. Every receptor here comes from a human donor with alopecia areata.

The CDR3 protein is CASSLTGDTLFYGYTF. DNA of the CDR3: TGTGCCAGCAGCTTAACAGGGGATACCCTCTTCTATGGCTACACCTTC. This chain connects TRBV11-1 to TRBJ1-2; the match to TRBD1 covers 7 bases. The CDR3 sequence is 16 residues long. V gave up 2 bases and J gave up 4 bases; unmatched junction bases: 10. Germline CDR1 and CDR2: SGHAT and FQDESV (reference sequence).

This rearrangement joins TRBV5-1 to TRBJ2-7, with D perhaps given as TRBD1 or TRBD2 (5 bases each). The CDR3 extends over 19 amino acids. V was trimmed by 4 bases and J by 0 bases, leaving 26 bases between them. Germline lookup yields CDR1 SGHRS and CDR2 YFSETQ. The CDR3 here is CASSPGTELSDSLSYEQYF. The CDR3 DNA follows: TGCGCCAGCAGCCCTGGGACCGAGCTATCCGATTCCCTCTCCTACGAGCAGTACTTC.

Note on this clone: A read error may be the cause here, since a much bigger clone is one base away. Other DNA sequences in the same sample also yield this CDR3. The J gene is TRBJ2-7, the V gene TRBV2, with D possibly TRBD2 on 5 matching bases. The CDR3 runs 12 residues. With 6 bases removed from V and 3 bases from J, the gap between germline ends came to 9 bases. The germline gives CDR1 SNHLY, CDR2 FYNNEI. CDR3 loop: CASSEGFYEQYF. CDR3 nucleotides: TGTGCCAGCAGCGAGGGTTTCTACGAGCAGTACTTC.

V and J are TRBV27 and TRBJ2-3; 11 bases are a match to TRBD2. Germline CDR1 and CDR2: MNHEY and SMNVEV (reference sequence). The CDR3 runs to 20 residues. V trimming: 2 bases; J trimming: 0 bases; junction bases outside the gene matches: 13. CDR3 coding DNA: TGTGCCAGCAGTTTAAGGTCTCGGACTAGCGGGCTCTTAAGCACAGATACGCAGTATTTT. This gives the protein CASSLRSRTSGLLSTDTQYF.

The chain is built from TRBV10-3 and TRBJ1-2; TRBD1 aligns across 12 bases. This CDR3 is built from 16 residues. Germline lookup yields CDR1 ENHRY and CDR2 SYGVKD. V shed 0 bases, J shed 8 bases, and the junction held 7 bases outside the gene matches. The CDR3 spells CAISESRGQGARGYTF. The CDR3 nucleotides are TGTGCCATCAGTGAGTCTAGGGGACAGGGGGCACGGGGCTACACCTTC.

V and J are TRBV9 and TRBJ2-7; weak D call: TRBD1 (5 bases). The CDR3 has 14 residues. Trimming cost V 3 bases and J 2 bases, with 12 bases left between them. Germline lookup yields CDR1 SGDLS and CDR2 YYNGEE. CDR3 in amino acids: CASSALQGPYEQYF. The CDR3 nucleotides read TGTGCCAGCAGCGCCCTTCAGGGTCCCTACGAGCAGTACTTC.